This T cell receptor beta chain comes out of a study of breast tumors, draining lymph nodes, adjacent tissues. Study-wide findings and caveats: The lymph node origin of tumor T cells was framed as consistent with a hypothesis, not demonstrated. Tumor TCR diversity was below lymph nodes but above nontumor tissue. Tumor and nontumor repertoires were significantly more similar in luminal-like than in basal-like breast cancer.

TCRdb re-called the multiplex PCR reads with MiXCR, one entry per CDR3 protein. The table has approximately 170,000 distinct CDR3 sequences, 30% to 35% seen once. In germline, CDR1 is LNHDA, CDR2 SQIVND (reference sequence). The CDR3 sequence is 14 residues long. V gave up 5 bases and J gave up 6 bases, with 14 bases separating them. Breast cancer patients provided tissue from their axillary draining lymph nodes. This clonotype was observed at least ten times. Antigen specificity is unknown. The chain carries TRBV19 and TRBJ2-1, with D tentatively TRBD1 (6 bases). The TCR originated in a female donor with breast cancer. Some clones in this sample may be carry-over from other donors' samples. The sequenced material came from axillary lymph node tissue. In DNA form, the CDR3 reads TGTGCCAGTAGTTTACAGGGTAGTGGCAATGAGCAGTTCTTC. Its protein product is CASSLQGSGNEQFF.